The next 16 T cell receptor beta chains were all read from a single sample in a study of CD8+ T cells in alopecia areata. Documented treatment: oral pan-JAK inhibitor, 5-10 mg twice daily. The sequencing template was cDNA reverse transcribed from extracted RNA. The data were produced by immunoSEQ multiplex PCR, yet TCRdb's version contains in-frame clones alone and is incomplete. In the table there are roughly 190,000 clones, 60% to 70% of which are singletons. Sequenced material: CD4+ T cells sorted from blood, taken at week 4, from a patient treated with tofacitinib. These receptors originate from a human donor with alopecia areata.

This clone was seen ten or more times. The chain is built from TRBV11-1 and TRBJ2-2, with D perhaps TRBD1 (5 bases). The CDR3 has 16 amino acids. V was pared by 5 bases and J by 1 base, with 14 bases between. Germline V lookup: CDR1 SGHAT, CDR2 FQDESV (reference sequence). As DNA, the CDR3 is TGTGCCAGCAGCCAAAGGAATACAGGGAACACCGGGGAGCTGTTTTTT. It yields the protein CASSQRNTGNTGELFF.

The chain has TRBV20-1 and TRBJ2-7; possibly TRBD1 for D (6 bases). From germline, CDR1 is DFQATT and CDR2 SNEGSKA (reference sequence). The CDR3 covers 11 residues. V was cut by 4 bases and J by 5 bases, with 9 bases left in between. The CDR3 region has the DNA TGCAGTGCTAATCACAGGGACGAGCAGTACTTC. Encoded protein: CSANHRDEQYF.

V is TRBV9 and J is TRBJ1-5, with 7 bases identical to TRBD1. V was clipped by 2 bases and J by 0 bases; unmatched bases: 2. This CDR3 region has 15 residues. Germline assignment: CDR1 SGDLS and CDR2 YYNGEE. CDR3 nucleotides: TGTGCCAGCAGCGTTGGGGACAGTAGCAATCAGCCCCAGCATTTT. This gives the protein CASSVGDSSNQPQHF.

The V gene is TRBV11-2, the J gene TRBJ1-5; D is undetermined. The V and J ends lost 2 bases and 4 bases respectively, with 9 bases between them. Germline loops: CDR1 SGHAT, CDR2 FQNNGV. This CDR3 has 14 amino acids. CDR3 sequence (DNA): TGTGCCAGCAGCTTAAATCGGGCGAATCAGCCCCAGCATTTT. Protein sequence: CASSLNRANQPQHF.

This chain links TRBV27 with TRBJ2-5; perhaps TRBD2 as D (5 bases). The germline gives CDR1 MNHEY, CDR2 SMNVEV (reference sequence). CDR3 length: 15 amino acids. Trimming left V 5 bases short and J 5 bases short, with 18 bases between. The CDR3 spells CASSRRAAGIETQYF. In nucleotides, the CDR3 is TGTGCCAGCAGTCGGAGAGCGGCGGGTATCGAGACCCAGTACTTC.

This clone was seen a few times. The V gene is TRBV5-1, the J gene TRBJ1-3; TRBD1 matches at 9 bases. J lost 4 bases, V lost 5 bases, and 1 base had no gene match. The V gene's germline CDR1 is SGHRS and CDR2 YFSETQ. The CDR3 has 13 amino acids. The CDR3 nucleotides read TGCGCCAGCAGGGGACAGGGCGGAAACACCATATATTTT. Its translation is CASRGQGGNTIYF.

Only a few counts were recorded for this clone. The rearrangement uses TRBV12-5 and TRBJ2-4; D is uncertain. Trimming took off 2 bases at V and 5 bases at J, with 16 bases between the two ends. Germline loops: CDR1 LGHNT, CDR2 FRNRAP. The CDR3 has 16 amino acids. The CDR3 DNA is TGTGCTAGTGGTTTGAAAACCGGTACTGGGCAAAACATTCAGTACTTC. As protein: CASGLKTGTGQNIQYF. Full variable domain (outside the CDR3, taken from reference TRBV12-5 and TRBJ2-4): DARVTQTPRHKVTEMGQEVTMRCQPILGHNTVFWYRQTMMQGLELLAYFRNRAPLDDSGMPKDRFSAEMPDATLATLKIQPSEPRDSAVYFCASGLKTGTGQNIQYFGAGTRLSVL.

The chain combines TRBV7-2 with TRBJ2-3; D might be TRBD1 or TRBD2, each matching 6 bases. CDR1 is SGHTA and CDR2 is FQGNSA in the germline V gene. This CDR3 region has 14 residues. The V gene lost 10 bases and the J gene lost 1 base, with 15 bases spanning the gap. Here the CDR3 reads CAIGGQWGTDTQYF. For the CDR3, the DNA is TGTGCCATCGGGGGCCAGTGGGGCACAGATACGCAGTATTTT. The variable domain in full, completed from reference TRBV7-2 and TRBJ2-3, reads GAGVSQSPSNKVTEKGKDVELRCDPISGHTALYWYRQSLGQGLEFLIYFQGNSAPDKSGLPSDRFSAERTGGSVSTLTIQRTQQEDSAVYLCAIGGQWGTDTQYFGPGTRLTVL.

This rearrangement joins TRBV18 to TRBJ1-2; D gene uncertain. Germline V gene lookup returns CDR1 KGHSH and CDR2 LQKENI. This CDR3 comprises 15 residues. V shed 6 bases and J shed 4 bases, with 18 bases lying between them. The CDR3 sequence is CASSPSGQPLYGYTF. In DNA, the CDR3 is TGTGCCAGCTCCCCGTCGGGCCAGCCTCTCTATGGCTACACCTTC. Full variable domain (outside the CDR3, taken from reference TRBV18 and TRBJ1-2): NAGVMQNPRHLVRRRGQEARLRCSPMKGHSHVYWYRQLPEEGLKFMVYLQKENIIDESGMPKERFSAEFPKEGPSILRIQQVVRGDSAAYFCASSPSGQPLYGYTFGSGTRLTVV.

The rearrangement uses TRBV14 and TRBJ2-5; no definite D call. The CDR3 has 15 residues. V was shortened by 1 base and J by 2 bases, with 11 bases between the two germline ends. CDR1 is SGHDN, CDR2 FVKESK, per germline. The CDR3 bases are TGTGCCAGCAGCCAAGCGGCAGGCCGACAAGAGACCCAGTACTTC. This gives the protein CASSQAAGRQETQYF.

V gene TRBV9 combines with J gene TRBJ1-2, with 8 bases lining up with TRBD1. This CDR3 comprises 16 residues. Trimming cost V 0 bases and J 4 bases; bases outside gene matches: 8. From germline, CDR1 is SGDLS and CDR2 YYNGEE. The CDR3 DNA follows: TGTGCCAGCAGCGTAGGGACAGGGAACATAGCCTATGGCTACACCTTC. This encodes CASSVGTGNIAYGYTF.

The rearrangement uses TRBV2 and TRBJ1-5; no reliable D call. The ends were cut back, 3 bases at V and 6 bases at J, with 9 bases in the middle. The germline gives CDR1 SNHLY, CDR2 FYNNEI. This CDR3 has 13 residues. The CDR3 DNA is TGTGCCAGCAGTGAGGAGTCCGGTCAGCCCCAGCATTTT. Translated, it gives CASSEESGQPQHF.

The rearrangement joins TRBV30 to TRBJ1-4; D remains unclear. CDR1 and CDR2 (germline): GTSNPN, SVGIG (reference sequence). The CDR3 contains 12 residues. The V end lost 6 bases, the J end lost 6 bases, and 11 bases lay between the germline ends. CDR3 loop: CACSRRDEKLFF. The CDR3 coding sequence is TGTGCCTGCAGCCGTCGGGATGAAAAACTGTTTTTT.

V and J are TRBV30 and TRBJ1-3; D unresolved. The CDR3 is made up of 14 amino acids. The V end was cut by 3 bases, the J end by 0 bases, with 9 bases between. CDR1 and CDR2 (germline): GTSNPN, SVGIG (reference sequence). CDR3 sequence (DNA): TGTGCCTGGAGGGCGCCGTTCTCTGGAAACACCATATATTTT. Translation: CAWRAPFSGNTIYF.

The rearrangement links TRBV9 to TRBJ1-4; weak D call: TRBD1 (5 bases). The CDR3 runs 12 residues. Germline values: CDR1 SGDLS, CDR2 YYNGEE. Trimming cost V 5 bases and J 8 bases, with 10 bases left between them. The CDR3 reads CASRGPGEKLFF. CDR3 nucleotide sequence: TGTGCCAGCAGGGGGCCGGGCGAAAAACTGTTTTTT.

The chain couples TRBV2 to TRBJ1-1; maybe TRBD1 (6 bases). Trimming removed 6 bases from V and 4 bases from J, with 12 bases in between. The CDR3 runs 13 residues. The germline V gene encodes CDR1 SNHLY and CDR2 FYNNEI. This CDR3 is CASRRGGGTEAFF. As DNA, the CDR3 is TGTGCCAGCAGGAGGGGGGGTGGCACTGAAGCTTTCTTT.